The 9 T cell receptor beta chains listed next were all sequenced from one sample in a study of cytomegalovirus exposure and HLA in healthy donors. Repertoires were generated with immunoSEQ multiplex PCR, while TCRdb's copy carries only in-frame clones and drops some. The sample lists hundreds of thousands of clones; roughly 90% were seen once. What was sequenced was PBMCs. These receptors all stem from a young woman in good health and CMV-seronegative.

This clone was found once. The chain links TRBV11-2 to TRBJ1-1; 9 bases are shared with TRBD1. Germline CDR1 and CDR2: SGHAT and FQNNGV. CDR3 length equals 16 residues. The trim removed 5 bases at V and 0 bases at J, leaving 7 bases unmatched. The CDR3 coding sequence is TGTGCCAGCAGCACCCGACAGGGGGGCCTGAACACTGAAGCTTTCTTT. Protein product: CASSTRQGGLNTEAFF.

The V call is TRBV5-1, the J call TRBJ2-3, with a weak D call TRBD2 (5 bases). The length of the CDR3 is 15 residues. V was pared by 4 bases and J by 2 bases, with 14 bases between. Germline V gives CDR1 SGHRS, CDR2 YFSETQ. CDR3 residues: CASSLSGSDTDTQYF. Written as DNA, the CDR3 is TGCGCCAGCAGCCTCAGTGGGAGTGACACAGATACGCAGTATTTT.

CDR3 in amino acids: CASSSPGPGVYGYTF. The DNA for the CDR3 is TGTGCCAGCAGCTCCCCCGGCCCCGGGGTCTATGGCTACACCTTC. The chain employs TRBV9 and TRBJ1-2; D ambiguous. Per the germline V gene, CDR1 is SGDLS and CDR2 is YYNGEE. Trimming took off 4 bases at V and 4 bases at J, with 17 bases between the two ends. CDR3 size: 15 residues.

The V and J genes are TRBV28 and TRBJ2-7; 9 bases are shared with TRBD2. The V gene's germline CDR1 is MDHEN and CDR2 SYDVKM. This CDR3 has 14 amino acids. The V gene end was trimmed by 7 bases and the J gene end by 4 bases; junction bases not matched to a gene: 8. This CDR3 is CASNSLAGRYEQYF. As DNA, the CDR3 is TGTGCCAGCAATTCCCTAGCGGGAAGATACGAGCAGTACTTC.

This chain joins TRBV5-1 and TRBJ2-7; weak D call: TRBD1 (6 bases). The ends were cut back, 6 bases at V and 0 bases at J, with 16 bases in the middle. The CDR3 runs 15 residues. Germline CDR1 SGHRS, CDR2 YFSETQ. The CDR3 loop is CASTKHRGGSYEQYF. The CDR3 DNA sequence: TGCGCCAGCACCAAACATAGAGGGGGCTCCTACGAGCAGTACTTC.

The chain carries TRBV7-6 and TRBJ2-7, with TRBD2 matching 12 bases. J was trimmed by 7 bases and V by 5 bases; bases with no gene match: 3. The germline V gene encodes CDR1 SGHVS and CDR2 FNYEAQ. The CDR3 covers 13 residues. This CDR3 is CASSQGLAGEQYF. The DNA of the CDR3 is TGTGCCAGCAGCCAAGGACTAGCGGGAGAGCAGTACTTC.

This chain links TRBV5-1 with TRBJ2-2, with 7 bases fitting TRBD1. Germline V lookup: CDR1 SGHRS, CDR2 YFSETQ. Trimming at V came to 7 bases and at J to 1 base, leaving 1 base not matched to a gene. This CDR3 has 13 residues. The CDR3 DNA sequence: TGCGCCAGCGGACAGGAGAACACCGGGGAGCTGTTTTTT. The encoded protein is CASGQENTGELFF.

The rearrangement uses TRBV23-1 and TRBJ1-1; maybe TRBD1 (5 bases). TRBV23-1 is classed as an ORF, of uncertain function. The CDR3 is made up of 16 amino acids. Trimming removed 10 bases from V and 0 bases from J, with 21 bases in between. CDR3 nucleotides: TGCGCCAACTCGTGGGAGGGACGGCGACTGAACACTGAAGCTTTCTTT. This codes for CANSWEGRRLNTEAFF.

J is TRBJ2-2 and V is TRBV5-6, with TRBD2 identical over 7 bases. The junction had 8 bases not matched to a gene; V was cut back by 4 bases and J by 5 bases. Germline V gives CDR1 SGHDT, CDR2 YYEEEE. The CDR3 runs to 15 residues. The CDR3 loop reads CASSRLARGTGELFF. The DNA for the CDR3 is TGTGCCAGCAGCCGACTAGCTCGGGGGACCGGGGAGCTGTTTTTT.